The clone carrying this T cell receptor beta chain was counted only a few times. Its specificity is unknown. The data originate from a study of identifying expanded T cells in peripheral blood. Whole-study results and caveats: Over around two and four weeks, about 15 and 18 clones changed, versus roughly 1.1 between replicates. Across healthy donors, higher total template counts meant significantly greater approximately two-week count variance.

This CDR3 is built from 14 residues. Looked up from germline, CDR1 is SNHLY and CDR2 is FYNNEI. V was trimmed by 4 bases and J by 3 bases, leaving 12 bases between them. TCRdb's table, derived via immunoSEQ multiplex PCR, lists solely in-frame clones and lacks some. The sample carries tens of thousands of clones, 84% recorded once. No infections or other immune events were documented during collection. The specimen was blood. The receptor's source is a person aged 18 to 70 in good health. The J gene is TRBJ1-1, the V gene TRBV2; D unresolved. The CDR3, as DNA: TGTGCCAGCAGTGCGGGCGGAGGGTACACTGAAGCTTTCTTT. This encodes CASSAGGGYTEAFF.